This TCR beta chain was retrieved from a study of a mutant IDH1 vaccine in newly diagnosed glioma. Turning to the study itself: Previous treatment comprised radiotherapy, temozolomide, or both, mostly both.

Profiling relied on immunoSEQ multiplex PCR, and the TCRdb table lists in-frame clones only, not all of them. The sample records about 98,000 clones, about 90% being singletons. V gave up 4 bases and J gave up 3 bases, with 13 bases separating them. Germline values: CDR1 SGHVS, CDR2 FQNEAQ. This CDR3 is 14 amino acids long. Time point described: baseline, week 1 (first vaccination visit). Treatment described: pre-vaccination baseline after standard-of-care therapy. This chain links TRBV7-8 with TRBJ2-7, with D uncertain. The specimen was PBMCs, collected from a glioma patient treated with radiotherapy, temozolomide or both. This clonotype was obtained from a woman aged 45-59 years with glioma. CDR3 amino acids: CASSSLRSGYEQYF. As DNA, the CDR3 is TGTGCCAGCAGCTCCCTTCGATCCGGCTACGAGCAGTACTTC. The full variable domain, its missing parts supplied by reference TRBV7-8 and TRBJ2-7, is GAGVSQSPRYKVAKRGQDVALRCDPISGHVSLFWYQQALGQGPEFLTYFQNEAQLDKSGLPSDRFFAERPEGSVSTLKIQRTQQEDSAVYLCASSSLRSGYEQYFGPGTRLTVT.